This record concerns one T cell receptor beta chain sequence. A Seattle source enrolled patients during active infection and followed them longitudinally. This sample is drawn from a study of blood T cell repertoires in COVID-19. Study overall: The origin of the acute and convalescent COVID-19 samples was the United States, Italy and Spain. From T cells, B-cell-depleted T cells, or PBMCs came the material, which was cDNA or gDNA.

Germline CDR1 and CDR2: MRHNA and SNTAGT. Trimming took 3 bases from V and 5 from J, leaving 13 bases between them. The CDR3 loop spans 14 amino acids. In the authors' methods: Amplification from reference gene primers served as the basis for estimated nucleated cell counts. Clones were sequenced by immunoSEQ multiplex PCR, and TCRdb holds only the in-frame ones, with some missing. The DNA was the basis for D and trimming; V, J and clone size are from that table. Seen here are some 170,000 clones, about 92% observed once, and the top ten hold just under 2%. The chain couples TRBV6-4 to TRBJ1-2; no reliable D call. This receptor was identified in a woman aged 55-69 years with COVID-19, enrolled during active disease. Sequenced sample: peripheral blood. CDR3 region: CASSEVAAGYGYTF. CDR3 bases: TGTGCCAGCAGTGAGGTGGCAGCGGGATATGGCTACACCTTC.